The 28 T cell receptor beta chains below were found in one sample sequenced in a study of cytomegalovirus exposure and HLA in healthy donors. PCR primers comprised 60 Vbeta and 13 Jbeta primers. Clones were sequenced by immunoSEQ multiplex PCR, and TCRdb holds only the in-frame ones, with some missing. The data show over 110,000 clones, with 82% seen just once and approximately 2.3% held by the top ten. The sample consisted of PBMCs. These receptors were obtained from a male donor in good health and CMV-seronegative.

The gene calls are TRBV7-2 and TRBJ2-7, with D possibly being TRBD1 (7 bases). From germline, CDR1 is SGHTA and CDR2 FQGNSA. Trimming cost V 4 bases and J 1 base, with 11 bases left between them. This CDR3 spans 14 amino acids. The CDR3 loop reads CASSSQGGSYEQYF. The DNA of the CDR3 is TGTGCCAGCAGCTCGCAGGGGGGATCCTACGAGCAGTACTTC.

V and J are TRBV12-5 and TRBJ2-2; 7 bases match TRBD2. The CDR3 consists of 18 residues. The junction had 12 bases not matched to a gene; V was cut back by 5 bases and J by 0 bases. Germline V gene lookup returns CDR1 LGHNT and CDR2 FRNRAP. The DNA of the CDR3 is TGTGCTAGTGGTCCCAACGCCGGGACTACCTCGAACACCGGGGAGCTGTTTTTT. Residues: CASGPNAGTTSNTGELFF.

The chain has TRBV9 and TRBJ1-2; no firm D call. The CDR3 runs 18 residues. Trimming stripped 0 bases from V and 0 bases from J, with 18 bases between. Germline V CDR1 and CDR2: SGDLS, YYNGEE. The chain's CDR3 is CASSVATGRTAANYGYTF. The CDR3 DNA reads as TGTGCCAGCAGCGTAGCTACGGGGAGGACCGCGGCTAACTATGGCTACACCTTC.

This clone appeared a few times. The rearrangement links TRBV10-3 to TRBJ2-3; 8 bases are shared with TRBD2. V shed 4 bases and J 1 base; nucleotides not matched to a gene: 4. Per germline, CDR1 ENHRY and CDR2 SYGVKD. The CDR3 runs to 15 residues. The CDR3 protein is CAISASGGGTDTQYF. CDR3 DNA sequence: TGTGCCATCAGTGCGTCGGGGGGGGGCACAGATACGCAGTATTTT.

The chain recombines TRBV30 with TRBJ1-1, with no clear D. There are 11 residues in the CDR3. The V gene's germline CDR1 is GTSNPN and CDR2 SVGIG (reference sequence). V gave up 0 bases and J gave up 11 bases, with 10 bases separating them. The CDR3 coding sequence is TGTGCCTGGAGTGTGCTGGCGCGGGCTTTCTTT. Translation: CAWSVLARAFF. Full variable domain (remainder filled in from reference TRBV30 and TRBJ1-1): SQTIHQWPATLVQPVGSPLSLECTVEGTSNPNLYWYRQAAGRGLQLLFYSVGIGQISSEVPQNLSASRPQDRQFILSSKKLLLSDSGFYLCAWSVLARAFFGQGTRLTVV.

This chain connects TRBV6-1 to TRBJ2-5; D remains ambiguous. V was pared by 1 base and J by 2 bases, with 8 bases between. Germline V lookup: CDR1 MNHNS, CDR2 SASEGT. The CDR3 consists of 14 residues. CDR3 sequence reads: CASSEVGVQETQYF. In nucleotides, the CDR3 is TGTGCCAGCAGTGAAGTCGGAGTGCAAGAGACCCAGTACTTC.

This chain uses TRBV28 with TRBJ2-7, with a tentative D call TRBD1 (5 bases). The CDR3 consists of 11 residues. The germline CDR1 and CDR2 sequences are MDHEN and SYDVKM. With 4 bases removed from V and 7 bases from J, the gap between germline ends came to 8 bases. In nucleotides, the CDR3 is TGTGCCAGCAGTTGGGCAGGGGAGCAGTACTTC. Protein: CASSWAGEQYF. Together with reference TRBV28 and TRBJ2-7, the CDR3 gives the full variable domain: DVKVTQSSRYLVKRTGEKVFLECVQDMDHENMFWYRQDPGLGLRLIYFSYDVKMKEKGDIPEGYSVSREKKERFSLILESASTNQTSMYLCASSWAGEQYFGPGTRLTVT.

The J gene is TRBJ1-1, the V gene TRBV7-9; possibly TRBD1 for D (5 bases). From germline, CDR1 is SEHNR and CDR2 FQNEAQ (reference sequence). Trimming shortened V by 5 bases and J by 0 bases, and 19 bases separated the two germline ends. The length of the CDR3 is 17 residues. The CDR3 sequence: CASSQAGRSTVNTEAFF. The CDR3 DNA is TGTGCCAGCAGCCAAGCGGGCAGATCGACAGTGAACACTGAAGCTTTCTTT.

The chain uses TRBV9 and TRBJ2-1, with 13 nucleotides matching TRBD2. Germline values: CDR1 SGDLS, CDR2 YYNGEE. The CDR3 is made up of 16 amino acids. The J segment lost 0 bases and the V segment lost 4 bases, leaving 1 base of the junction unmatched. CDR3 in amino acids: CASSRTSGSSYNEQFF. The CDR3 DNA reads TGTGCCAGCAGCCGGACTAGCGGGAGCTCCTACAATGAGCAGTTCTTC.

V and J are TRBV7-3 and TRBJ2-1; possible D gene TRBD2, 6 bases. With 4 bases removed from V and 2 bases from J, the gap between germline ends came to 12 bases. This CDR3 is built from 15 residues. CDR1 is SGHTA and CDR2 is FQGTGA in the germline V gene. The chain's CDR3 is CASSYGIAAYNEQFF. The CDR3 DNA reads as TGTGCCAGCAGCTACGGGATAGCGGCCTACAATGAGCAGTTCTTC. The full variable domain, its missing parts supplied by reference TRBV7-3 and TRBJ2-1, is GAGVSQTPSNKVTEKGKYVELRCDPISGHTALYWYRQSLGQGPEFLIYFQGTGAADDSGLPNDRFFAVRPEGSVSTLKIQRTERGDSAVYLCASSYGIAAYNEQFFGPGTRLTVL.

The CDR3 sequence: CASSLPSVEQYF. CDR3 coding DNA: TGTGCCAGCAGTTTACCCAGCGTCGAGCAGTACTTC. This chain uses TRBV28 with TRBJ2-7; D is unresolved. The germline CDR1 and CDR2 sequences are MDHEN and SYDVKM. The CDR3 sequence is 12 residues long. Trimming shortened V by 2 bases and J by 6 bases, and 8 bases separated the two germline ends.

The chain couples TRBV6-6 to TRBJ2-7; D gene ambiguous. CDR1 is MNHNY, CDR2 SVGAGI, per germline (reference sequence). This CDR3 is 13 amino acids long. Between the trimmed V and J ends, which lost 5 bases and 2 bases, there was a span of 10 bases. CDR3 protein: CASSKAITYEQYF. In DNA form, the CDR3 reads TGTGCCAGCAGTAAAGCCATCACCTACGAGCAGTACTTC.

The V call is TRBV19, the J call TRBJ1-4; no definite D call. The CDR3 loop spans 14 amino acids. Germline CDR1 LNHDA, CDR2 SQIVND (reference sequence). V lost 5 bases, J lost 10 bases, and 17 bases lay in between. CDR3 sequence (DNA): TGTGCCAGTAGTTTTCCAGGACGGGGAGGAAAACTGTTTTTT. This codes for CASSFPGRGGKLFF.

The genes are TRBV6-5 and TRBJ1-6, with D hard to call. Trimming left V 2 bases short and J 7 bases short, with 9 bases between. This CDR3 contains 14 residues. Germline V gene lookup returns CDR1 MNHEY and CDR2 SVGAGI. The CDR3 DNA sequence: TGTGCCAGCAGTTACCCCGAACTGAATTCACCCCTCCACTTT. Translation gives CASSYPELNSPLHF.

This clone has more than one count but fewer than ten. The chain employs TRBV18 and TRBJ2-7, with D maybe TRBD1 (6 bases). V lost 0 bases and J lost 6, with 18 bases in between. Germline CDR1 and CDR2: KGHSH and LQKENI. CDR3 length: 16 residues. CDR3 amino acids: CASSPPGGKGVGEQYF. In DNA, the CDR3 is TGTGCCAGCTCACCACCTGGCGGCAAGGGGGTTGGCGAGCAGTACTTC.

This clone was seen once. The chain recombines TRBV9 with TRBJ1-4, with D maybe TRBD1 (6 bases). Trimming left V 0 bases short and J 10 bases short, with 16 bases between. The germline V gene has CDR1 SGDLS and CDR2 YYNGEE. The length of the CDR3 is 15 residues. The CDR3 bases are TGTGCCAGCAGCGTAGGATATGGGGGCCGAGGAAAACTGTTTTTT. Translation: CASSVGYGGRGKLFF.

The chain is built from TRBV2 and TRBJ2-4; D is unresolved. The germline CDR1 and CDR2 sequences are SNHLY and FYNNEI. The CDR3 runs to 16 residues. V lost 0 bases, J lost 1 base, and 10 bases lay in between. The CDR3 is CASSEALSLAKNIQYF. The CDR3 DNA follows: TGTGCCAGCAGTGAAGCACTCTCCTTGGCCAAAAACATTCAGTACTTC.

The chain uses TRBV30 and TRBJ2-5; TRBD2 matches 10 bases. The germline CDR1 and CDR2 sequences are GTSNPN and SVGIG (reference sequence). Trimming cost V 2 bases and J 5 bases; bases outside gene matches: 8. This CDR3 is 15 amino acids long. The CDR3 loop is CAWSRASGSRETQYF. The DNA of the CDR3 is TGTGCCTGGAGTCGGGCTAGCGGGAGTCGCGAGACCCAGTACTTC.

The rearrangement joins TRBV11-3 to TRBJ2-7, with D possibly matching TRBD2 (6 bases). Trimming cost V 11 bases and J 4 bases, with 18 bases left between them. The length of the CDR3 is 13 residues. Germline V gives CDR1 SGHNT, CDR2 YENEEA. The chain's CDR3 is CARRAGRSYEQYF. In DNA, the CDR3 is TGTGCCCGTAGGGCAGGGAGGTCGTACGAGCAGTACTTC. Together with reference TRBV11-3 and TRBJ2-7, the CDR3 gives the full variable domain: EAGVVQSPRYKIIEKKQPVAFWCNPISGHNTLYWYLQNLGQGPELLIRYENEEAVDDSQLPKDRFSAERLKGVDSTLKIQPAELGDSAVYLCARRAGRSYEQYFGPGTRLTVT.

The DNA of the CDR3 is TGTGCCTGGGCCGGGACAGGGCGCCAAGAGACCCAGTACTTC. This encodes CAWAGTGRQETQYF. This sequence joins TRBV30 and TRBJ2-5, with 9 positions matching TRBD1. The CDR3 has 14 amino acids. V shed 5 bases, J shed 1 base, and the junction held 5 bases outside the gene matches. Germline values: CDR1 GTSNPN, CDR2 SVGIG (reference sequence).

This clone has a single count. This chain links TRBV7-2 with TRBJ2-1, with 11 bases matching TRBD2. The ends lost 3 bases at V and 12 bases at J; junction bases unmatched: 4. Germline V gene lookup returns CDR1 SGHTA and CDR2 FQGNSA. The CDR3 extends over 13 amino acids. This CDR3 is CASSLETSGVQFF. CDR3 DNA: TGTGCCAGCAGCTTGGAGACTAGCGGGGTGCAGTTCTTC. Supplemented by reference TRBV7-2 and TRBJ2-1, the full variable domain reads GAGVSQSPSNKVTEKGKDVELRCDPISGHTALYWYRQSLGQGLEFLIYFQGNSAPDKSGLPSDRFSAERTGGSVSTLTIQRTQQEDSAVYLCASSLETSGVQFFGPGTRLTVL.

The chain carries TRBV7-9 and TRBJ2-7, with 7 bases identical to TRBD2. V lost 8 bases and J lost 0; bases outside the gene matches: 10. This CDR3 is 15 amino acids long. Germline-derived CDR1 and CDR2 are SEHNR and FQNEAQ (reference sequence). The CDR3 region has the DNA TGTGCCAGCGATTTGGCGGGGGTGAGCTCCTACGAGCAGTACTTC. Protein sequence: CASDLAGVSSYEQYF. The complete variable domain, with remaining parts taken from reference TRBV7-9 and TRBJ2-7, reads DTGVSQNPRHKITKRGQNVTFRCDPISEHNRLYWYRQTLGQGPEFLTYFQNEAQLEKSRLLSDRFSAERPKGSFSTLEIQRTEQGDSAMYLCASDLAGVSSYEQYFGPGTRLTVT.

The chain links TRBV19 to TRBJ2-1; TRBD2 agrees at 14 bases. The CDR3 runs 16 residues. From germline, CDR1 is LNHDA and CDR2 SQIVND (reference sequence). After removal of 5 bases from V and 3 bases from J, the junction contained 3 bases not matched to a gene. The CDR3 DNA reads as TGTGCCAGTAGTGGACTAGCGGGAGGCCTCTACAATGAGCAGTTCTTC. Encoded protein: CASSGLAGGLYNEQFF.

The CDR3 coding sequence is TGTGCCAGTAGTCCAGGAGGAGCGCCCGCCTACGAGCAGTACTTC. Translating it yields CASSPGGAPAYEQYF. This sequence joins TRBV19 and TRBJ2-7; weak D call: TRBD2 (5 bases). This CDR3 contains 15 residues. Germline values: CDR1 LNHDA, CDR2 SQIVND (reference sequence). V gave up 5 bases and J gave up 2 bases, with 16 bases separating them.

The chain joins TRBV19 to TRBJ1-1; TRBD1 matches 8 bases. Germline-derived CDR1 and CDR2 are LNHDA and SQIVND (reference sequence). The CDR3 loop spans 14 amino acids. V trimming: 5 bases; J trimming: 3 bases; junction bases outside the gene matches: 5. Here the CDR3 reads CASSWTGIYTEAFF. The CDR3 DNA is TGTGCCAGTAGTTGGACAGGGATCTACACTGAAGCTTTCTTT. Full variable domain (outside the CDR3, taken from reference TRBV19 and TRBJ1-1): DGGITQSPKYLFRKEGQNVTLSCEQNLNHDAMYWYRQDPGQGLRLIYYSQIVNDFQKGDIAEGYSVSREKKESFPLTVTSAQKNPTAFYLCASSWTGIYTEAFFGQGTRLTVV.

The V gene is TRBV6-5, the J gene TRBJ1-3; D call uncertain. The V gene's germline CDR1 is MNHEY and CDR2 SVGAGI. Trimming removed 0 bases at V and 4 bases at J, with 10 bases between. This CDR3 has 15 residues. The CDR3 protein is CASSYSVEFGNTIYF. The CDR3 DNA follows: TGTGCCAGCAGTTACTCTGTCGAGTTCGGAAACACCATATATTTT.

This chain links TRBV30 with TRBJ2-1, with 12 bases lining up with TRBD2. The CDR3 runs 16 residues. In germline, CDR1 is GTSNPN, CDR2 SVGIG (reference sequence). V dropped 3 bases and J dropped 10; count of bases not matched to a gene: 13. The CDR3 DNA sequence: TGTGCCTGGAGCAGTAAGCTAGCGGGAGGGCCTGAGGAGCAGTTCTTC. The encoded protein is CAWSSKLAGGPEEQFF.

This chain links TRBV2 with TRBJ2-3, with D perhaps matching TRBD1 (5 bases). The CDR3 runs 16 residues. CDR1 is SNHLY, CDR2 FYNNEI, per germline. V gave up 2 bases and J gave up 6 bases, with 18 bases separating them. This CDR3 reads CASSEWGSPTLDTQYF. The CDR3 bases are TGTGCCAGCAGTGAATGGGGCAGCCCCACATTGGATACGCAGTATTTT.